The sequence of this TCR beta chain was determined in a study of T cell repertoires in cytomegalovirus infection. CDR1 is SNHLY, CDR2 FYNNEI, per germline. CDR3 length equals 14 residues. Trimming at V came to 5 bases and at J to 6 bases, leaving 6 bases not matched to a gene. TCRdb used MiXCR to reprocess the reads, holding one entry per CDR3 protein. The sample records about 78,000 distinct CDR3 sequences, 35% to 45% being singletons. A remark on this clonotype: Its cognate antigen is unknown.

Whole-study results and caveats: The cumulative frequency of public TCR beta families distinguished individuals who carried CMV together with the relevant HLA.

The origin of this receptor is a human donor in good health (CMV status not recorded). Some clones in this sample may be carry-over from other donors' samples. The starting material was CD8+ T cells from cultured PBMCs, obtained from culture after CMV antigen stimulation. V and J are TRBV2 and TRBJ1-1, with 10 positions matching TRBD1. CDR3 amino acids: CASSYRDRGAEAFF. CDR3 bases: TGTGCCAGCAGTTACCGGGACAGGGGAGCTGAAGCTTTCTTT.